This passage covers 21 T cell receptor beta chains from one sample sequenced in a study of blood T cell repertoires in COVID-19. The method was immunoSEQ multiplex PCR; TCRdb's version includes in-frame clones alone and lacks a portion of them. Here the sample spans about 89,000 clones, around 80% being singletons. Source material: peripheral blood. Source of these receptors: a human donor in a cohort sampled during active COVID-19.

The V call is TRBV4-3, the J call TRBJ2-7; tentative D call: TRBD2 (6 bases). V lost 0 bases and J 0 bases, leaving 15 bases between the germline ends. Germline V gives CDR1 LGHNA, CDR2 YSLEER. The CDR3 contains 17 residues. CDR3 coding DNA: TGCGCCAGCAGCCAAGATCCGAGCGGGCCGAGCTCCTACGAGCAGTACTTC. Translation: CASSQDPSGPSSYEQYF.

This chain links TRBV5-1 with TRBJ2-2; 10 nucleotides match TRBD2. With V trimmed by 4 bases and J by 3 bases, 6 bases remained unmatched. The CDR3 totals 16 residues. Germline CDR1 reads SGHRS; CDR2 reads YFSETQ. The CDR3 nucleotides are TGCGCCAGCAGCCCCGGGACTAGCGCTTACACCGGGGAGCTGTTTTTT. Amino acid sequence: CASSPGTSAYTGELFF. Full variable domain (remainder filled in from reference TRBV5-1 and TRBJ2-2): KAGVTQTPRYLIKTRGQQVTLSCSPISGHRSVSWYQQTPGQGLQFLFEYFSETQRNKGNFPGRFSGRQFSNSRSEMNVSTLELGDSALYLCASSPGTSAYTGELFFGEGSRLTVL.

The chain has TRBV6-6 and TRBJ2-5, with 7 bases that match TRBD2. From germline, CDR1 is MNHNY and CDR2 SVGAGI (reference sequence). V was clipped by 0 bases and J by 7 bases; unmatched bases: 11. CDR3 length: 16 residues. CDR3 protein: CASSYSTGRPSGTQYF. Here the CDR3 DNA reads TGTGCCAGCAGTTACTCCACCGGGAGGCCCTCCGGGACCCAGTACTTC.

CDR3 residues: CASSAEDFSYNSPLHF. In DNA form, the CDR3 reads TGTGCCAGCAGCGCCGAGGATTTCTCCTATAATTCACCCCTCCACTTT. This chain links TRBV5-4 with TRBJ1-6; no definite D call. The CDR3 is made up of 16 amino acids. Germline V gene data show CDR1 as SGHNT and CDR2 as YYREEE (reference sequence). V was pared by 4 bases and J by 0 bases, with 11 bases between.

The chain links TRBV11-2 to TRBJ2-1; 10 bases match TRBD2. Germline lookup yields CDR1 SGHAT and CDR2 FQNNGV. After removal of 3 bases from V and 6 bases from J, the junction contained 8 bases not matched to a gene. The CDR3 has 16 amino acids. Written as DNA, the CDR3 is TGTGCCAGCAGCTTTCTAGCGGGGGCGGCGTTCAATGAGCAGTTCTTC. Amino acids: CASSFLAGAAFNEQFF.

The chain uses TRBV28 and TRBJ2-1, with 7 bases that match TRBD2. V lost 2 bases and J lost 7; bases outside the gene matches: 8. The CDR3 extends over 15 amino acids. Germline V lookup: CDR1 MDHEN, CDR2 SYDVKM. The CDR3 DNA reads as TGTGCCAGCAGTTTACTCTCAGGACTAGGTAATGAGCAGTTCTTC. It translates to CASSLLSGLGNEQFF.

This chain links TRBV28 with TRBJ1-2; 10 bases are shared with TRBD1. Per germline, CDR1 MDHEN and CDR2 SYDVKM. The CDR3 consists of 13 residues. The V and J ends lost 6 bases and 8 bases, in that order; junction bases with no gene match: 6. In DNA, the CDR3 is TGTGCCAGCAGGAGGACAGGGGGGTACGGCTACACCTTC. Translation gives CASRRTGGYGYTF.

The chain employs TRBV9 and TRBJ1-2; D gene unclear. The CDR3 is made up of 13 amino acids. V lost 0 bases to trimming and J lost 6 bases, with 9 bases between them. Germline V gene lookup returns CDR1 SGDLS and CDR2 YYNGEE. The CDR3 bases are TGTGCCAGCAGCGTAGCTACCGGGGATGGCTACACCTTC. Its translation: CASSVATGDGYTF.

This chain connects TRBV7-3 to TRBJ2-2; perhaps TRBD1 as D (5 bases). V lost 5 bases and J 4 bases, leaving 11 bases between the germline ends. CDR3 length: 14 amino acids. The germline V gene encodes CDR1 SGHTA and CDR2 FQGTGA. In DNA, the CDR3 is TGTGCCAGCAGCCCAGGCAGGGCCACCGGGGAGCTGTTTTTT. Its protein product is CASSPGRATGELFF. Drawing the rest from reference TRBV7-3 and TRBJ2-2, the complete variable domain is GAGVSQTPSNKVTEKGKYVELRCDPISGHTALYWYRQSLGQGPEFLIYFQGTGAADDSGLPNDRFFAVRPEGSVSTLKIQRTERGDSAVYLCASSPGRATGELFFGEGSRLTVL.

This clone came up a few times. The V gene is TRBV3-1 (or the pseudogene TRBV3-2), the J gene TRBJ1-4; TRBD1 might be the D (5 bases). The germline gives CDR1 LGHDT, CDR2 YNNKEL (reference sequence). The CDR3 has 13 amino acids. The germline V and J ends were trimmed by 6 bases and 5 bases, with 10 bases remaining between them. The CDR3 loop reads CASSSAGNEKLFF. The DNA of the CDR3 is TGTGCCAGCAGTTCGGCAGGGAATGAAAAACTGTTTTTT.

This sequence joins TRBV7-2 and TRBJ2-7; 8 bases match TRBD2. V was pared by 2 bases and J by 9 bases, with 9 bases of the junction left unmatched. The CDR3 extends over 14 amino acids. Germline CDR1 is SGHTA and CDR2 is FQGNSA. CDR3 in DNA: TGTGCCAGCAGCTTAAACTCAGCGGGAGTTGTGCAGTACTTC. This sequence encodes CASSLNSAGVVQYF.

J is TRBJ1-6 and V is TRBV7-9, with TRBD1 identical over 9 bases. This CDR3 has 14 residues. Germline V gene lookup returns CDR1 SEHNR and CDR2 FQNEAQ (reference sequence). Germline trimming cut 4 bases from V and 7 bases from J; bases unmatched to any gene: 2. CDR3 nucleotides: TGTGCCAGCAGCTGGGGACAGGGAAATTCACCCCTCCACTTT. It yields the protein CASSWGQGNSPLHF.

This clone was seen a handful of times. This sequence joins TRBV6-1 and TRBJ1-5, with D possibly TRBD1 on 5 matching bases. The CDR3 spans 14 residues. The V gene's germline CDR1 is MNHNS and CDR2 SASEGT. V shed 1 base and J shed 5 bases, with 9 bases lying between them. The CDR3 loop is CASSEGSGHQPQHF. DNA of the CDR3: TGTGCCAGCAGTGAAGGGTCAGGGCATCAGCCCCAGCATTTT.

V gene TRBV20-1 combines with J gene TRBJ2-3; tentative D call: TRBD1 (6 bases). Trimming shortened V by 3 bases and J by 0 bases, and 13 bases separated the two germline ends. The CDR3 extends over 15 amino acids. The V gene's germline CDR1 is DFQATT and CDR2 SNEGSKA (reference sequence). CDR3 coding DNA: TGCAGTGCTAGTGCGAACGACAGGAGCACAGATACGCAGTATTTT. Residues: CSASANDRSTDTQYF.

In its sample, this clone ranks as medium-sized (0.01 to 0.1%). The rearrangement joins TRBV7-2 to TRBJ2-1; 10 bases map to TRBD1. The V segment lost 5 bases and the J segment 0 bases; nucleotides outside the gene matches: 4. This CDR3 region has 16 residues. From germline, CDR1 is SGHTA and CDR2 FQGNSA. This chain's CDR3 is CASSVRDRGSYNEQFF. The CDR3 DNA reads TGTGCCAGCAGCGTCCGGGACAGGGGCTCCTACAATGAGCAGTTCTTC.

This clone has just one count. The CDR3 here is CASIAGSEQYF. DNA for the CDR3: TGTGCCAGCATAGCGGGGTCCGAGCAGTACTTC. The chain combines TRBV6-5 with TRBJ2-7; 8 bases are shared with TRBD2. Germline V gene lookup returns CDR1 MNHEY and CDR2 SVGAGI. CDR3 length equals 11 residues. V lost 7 bases to trimming and J lost 6 bases; unmatched junction nucleotides: 2.

The chain joins TRBV19 to TRBJ1-5, with TRBD1 identical over 10 bases. The CDR3 loop spans 15 amino acids. The V gene's germline CDR1 is LNHDA and CDR2 SQIVND (reference sequence). Trimming took 5 bases from V and 2 from J; bases not matched to a gene: 3. CDR3 DNA: TGTGCCAGTAGTTCAGGACAGGGGGGCAATCAGCCCCAGCATTTT. This encodes CASSSGQGGNQPQHF.

V usage is TRBV7-9 and J usage is TRBJ1-1; D not certain. With 3 bases removed from V and 8 bases from J, the gap between germline ends came to 13 bases. The CDR3 consists of 13 residues. The germline CDR1 and CDR2 sequences are SEHNR and FQNEAQ (reference sequence). CDR3: CASSFKQREEAFF. The CDR3 DNA reads as TGTGCCAGCAGCTTCAAACAGAGAGAAGAAGCTTTCTTT.

The rearrangement uses TRBV28 and TRBJ1-2; D unresolved. The length of the CDR3 is 14 residues. V lost 7 bases and J lost 4, with 16 bases in between. Germline V CDR1 and CDR2: MDHEN, SYDVKM. The CDR3 protein is CASTVLGVLYGYTF. In DNA, the CDR3 is TGTGCCAGCACCGTTCTGGGCGTCCTCTATGGCTACACCTTC.

The chain employs TRBV6-2 or TRBV6-3 and TRBJ2-1; D might be TRBD1 (5 bases). Germline assignment: CDR1 MNHEY and CDR2 SVGEGT. Trimming stripped 6 bases from V and 3 bases from J, with 9 bases between. This CDR3 spans 13 amino acids. The CDR3 DNA reads TGTGCCAGCAGCAACCAGGGCTACAATGAGCAGTTCTTC. Protein: CASSNQGYNEQFF.

The chain has TRBV5-1 and TRBJ2-2; a weak D match, TRBD2 (5 bases). Deletions cut 4 bases from V and 4 bases from J, with 14 bases between. Per germline, CDR1 SGHRS and CDR2 YFSETQ. CDR3 length: 15 amino acids. As DNA, the CDR3 is TGCGCCAGCAGCGCTAGCCTCGGGGTCACCGGGGAGCTGTTTTTT. Translated, it gives CASSASLGVTGELFF.